These 12 T cell receptor beta chains originate from one sample sequenced in a study of blood T cell repertoires in COVID-19 (dated by TCRdb to about 2020). Library preparation was by the immunoSEQ multiplex PCR assay. TCRdb provides this immuneACCESS table in a form limited to in-frame rearrangements. Some clones are lacking; in checked studies, under half of them reflect an unresolved V gene, and why the rest are absent is not known. The sample includes just over 250,000 clones, with more than 70% observed a single time. The top ten clonotypes cover 2.3% of the sample. The material sequenced was peripheral blood. The receptors were sampled from a woman between 50 and 59 years old with acute or convalescent COVID-19.

This chain joins TRBV27 and TRBJ2-5; 8 bases are a match to TRBD1. CDR1 and CDR2 from the germline V gene are MNHEY and SMNVEV (reference sequence). The V segment lost 7 bases and the J segment 2 bases; nucleotides outside the gene matches: 18. CDR3 length equals 18 residues. The CDR3 DNA reads as TGTGCCAGCATGGGGGACAGGTCTGATGGGGTTTTTCAAGAGACCCAGTACTTC. Translating gives CASMGDRSDGVFQETQYF.

The J gene is TRBJ2-7, the V gene TRBV6-5; D possibly corresponds to TRBD1 (5 bases). The CDR3 extends over 12 amino acids. CDR1 and CDR2 (germline): MNHEY, SVGAGI. The V end was cut by 7 bases, the J end by 6 bases, with 13 bases between. CDR3 sequence (DNA): TGTGCCAGCAATGTAACCGACAGCGAGCAGTACTTC. It specifies CASNVTDSEQYF.

V and J are TRBV7-3 and TRBJ2-2; D call uncertain. Germline V gives CDR1 SGHTA, CDR2 FQGTGA. The V end lost 5 bases, the J end lost 7 bases, and 8 bases lay between the germline ends. This CDR3 comprises 12 residues. This chain's CDR3 is CASSGADGELFF. In nucleotides, the CDR3 is TGTGCCAGCAGCGGAGCCGACGGGGAGCTGTTTTTT.

The count of this clone is one. CDR3 coding DNA: TGTGCCAGCAGTTACCGGCCCAGGGTTGGGAACTATGGCTACACCTTC. Translated: CASSYRPRVGNYGYTF. The gene calls are TRBV27 and TRBJ1-2; D perhaps matches TRBD1 (5 bases). In germline, CDR1 is MNHEY, CDR2 SMNVEV (reference sequence). This CDR3 region has 16 residues. Between the trimmed V and J ends, which lost 4 bases and 2 bases, there was a span of 17 bases.

This chain connects TRBV28 to TRBJ1-1, with D perhaps matching TRBD1 (6 bases). Trimming cost V 3 bases and J 0 bases, with 8 bases left between them. Per germline, CDR1 MDHEN and CDR2 SYDVKM. This CDR3 is 14 amino acids long. The CDR3 loop is CASSFQGMNTEAFF. CDR3 nucleotides: TGTGCCAGCAGTTTCCAGGGGATGAACACTGAAGCTTTCTTT. Together with reference TRBV28 and TRBJ1-1, the CDR3 gives the full variable domain: DVKVTQSSRYLVKRTGEKVFLECVQDMDHENMFWYRQDPGLGLRLIYFSYDVKMKEKGDIPEGYSVSREKKERFSLILESASTNQTSMYLCASSFQGMNTEAFFGQGTRLTVV.

The chain has TRBV19 and TRBJ1-2; TRBD1 matches 8 bases. The germline V gene encodes CDR1 LNHDA and CDR2 SQIVND (reference sequence). The CDR3 loop spans 14 amino acids. Trimming removed 2 bases from V and 6 bases from J; junction bases left unmatched: 5. CDR3 bases: TGTGCCAGTAGTATATGGACAGGGCCGAATGGCTACACCTTC. Translating it yields CASSIWTGPNGYTF.

The chain combines TRBV4-2 with TRBJ1-1; 10 bases match TRBD1. V was clipped by 0 bases and J by 11 bases; unmatched bases: 6. Per germline, CDR1 LGHNA and CDR2 YNFKEQ. The CDR3 is 14 residues long. The CDR3 DNA reads as TGTGCCAGCAGCCAAGAGGGACAGGGGACGGGGGCTTTCTTT. This translates into CASSQEGQGTGAFF.

This clone was seen more than once but under ten times. The chain is built from TRBV29-1 and TRBJ2-1, with D possibly being TRBD2 (6 bases). Germline CDR1 is SQVTM and CDR2 is ANQGSEA. Trimming took 6 bases from V and 0 from J, leaving 12 bases between them. The CDR3 extends over 14 amino acids. CDR3 region: CSVVSGGSYNEQFF. The CDR3 DNA reads TGCAGCGTGGTTAGCGGAGGCTCCTACAATGAGCAGTTCTTC.

The chain links TRBV7-9 to TRBJ2-7; D perhaps matches TRBD1 (5 bases). V shed 7 bases and J shed 2 bases, with 9 bases lying between them. CDR3 length equals 12 residues. Germline V gives CDR1 SEHNR, CDR2 FQNEAQ (reference sequence). The CDR3 is CASTRTTYEQYF. CDR3 in DNA: TGTGCCAGCACGCGGACAACCTACGAGCAGTACTTC.

The genes are TRBV7-3 and TRBJ2-1, with D possibly TRBD2 on 5 matching bases. CDR1 and CDR2 (germline): SGHTA, FQGTGA. The CDR3 covers 15 residues. The V and J ends lost 5 bases and 0 bases respectively, with 11 bases between them. CDR3 nucleotides: TGTGCCAGCAGCCAAGGACTCCCCTCCTACAATGAGCAGTTCTTC. Translation: CASSQGLPSYNEQFF.

The chain joins TRBV20-1 to TRBJ2-7; TRBD2 matches at 10 bases. CDR3 length: 14 amino acids. Germline V gene data show CDR1 as DFQATT and CDR2 as SNEGSKA (reference sequence). Germline trimming cut 3 bases from V and 2 bases from J; bases unmatched to any gene: 4. Here the CDR3 DNA reads TGCAGTGCTAGTTTGGGACTAGCGACCTACGAGCAGTACTTC. This translates into CSASLGLATYEQYF.

This clone was seen a single time. Sequence at one end of the junction differs from germline and may be a read error. V gene TRBV28 combines with J gene TRBJ2-7, with 7 bases lining up with TRBD2. Germline V gene data show CDR1 as MDHEN and CDR2 as SYDVKM. This CDR3 has 16 residues. CDR3 bases: TGTGTCAGCAGTTGGGCTAGCGGATATGTTCCGAAGGAGCAGTACTTC. As protein: CVSSWASGYVPKEQYF.